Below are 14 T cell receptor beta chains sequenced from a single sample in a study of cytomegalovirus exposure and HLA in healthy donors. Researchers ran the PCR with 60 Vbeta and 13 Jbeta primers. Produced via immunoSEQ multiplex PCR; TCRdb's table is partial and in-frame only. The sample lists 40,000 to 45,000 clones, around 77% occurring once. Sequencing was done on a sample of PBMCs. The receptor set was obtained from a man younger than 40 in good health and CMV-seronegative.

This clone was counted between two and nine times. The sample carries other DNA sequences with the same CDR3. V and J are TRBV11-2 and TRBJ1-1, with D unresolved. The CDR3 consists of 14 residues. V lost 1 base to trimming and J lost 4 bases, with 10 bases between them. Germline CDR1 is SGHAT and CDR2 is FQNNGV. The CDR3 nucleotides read TGTGCCAGCAGCTTAGCCTGGGCTGGCACTGAAGCTTTCTTT. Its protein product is CASSLAWAGTEAFF.

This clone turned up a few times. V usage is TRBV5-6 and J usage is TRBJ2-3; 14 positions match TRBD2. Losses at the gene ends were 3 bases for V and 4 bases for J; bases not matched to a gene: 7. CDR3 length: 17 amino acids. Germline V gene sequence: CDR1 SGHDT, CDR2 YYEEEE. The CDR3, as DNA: TGTGCCAGCAGCTCTACAGGACTAGCGGGAGGTGCAGATACGCAGTATTTT. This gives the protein CASSSTGLAGGADTQYF.

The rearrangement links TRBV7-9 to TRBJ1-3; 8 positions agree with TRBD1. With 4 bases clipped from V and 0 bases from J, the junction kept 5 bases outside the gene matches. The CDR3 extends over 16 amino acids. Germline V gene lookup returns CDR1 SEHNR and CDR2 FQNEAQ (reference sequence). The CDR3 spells CASSSTGVFSGNTIYF. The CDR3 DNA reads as TGTGCCAGCAGCTCGACAGGGGTTTTCTCTGGAAACACCATATATTTT.

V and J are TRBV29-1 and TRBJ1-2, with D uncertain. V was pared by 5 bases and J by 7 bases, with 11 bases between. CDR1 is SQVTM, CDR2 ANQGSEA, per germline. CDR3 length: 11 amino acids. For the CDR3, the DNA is TGCAGCGTTTTGGAGCGGTTTGGCTACACCTTC. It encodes CSVLERFGYTF.

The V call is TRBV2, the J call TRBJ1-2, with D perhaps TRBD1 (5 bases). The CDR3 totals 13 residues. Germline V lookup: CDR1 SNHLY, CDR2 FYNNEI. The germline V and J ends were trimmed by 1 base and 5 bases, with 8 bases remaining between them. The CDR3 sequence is CASSEGQYYGYTF. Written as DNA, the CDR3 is TGTGCCAGCAGTGAAGGACAGTATTATGGCTACACCTTC.

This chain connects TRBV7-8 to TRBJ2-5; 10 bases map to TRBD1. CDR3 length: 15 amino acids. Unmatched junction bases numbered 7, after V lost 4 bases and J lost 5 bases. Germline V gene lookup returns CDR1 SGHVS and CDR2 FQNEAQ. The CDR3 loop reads CASSSTGQGRETQYF. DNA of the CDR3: TGTGCCAGCAGCTCGACGGGACAGGGGCGGGAGACCCAGTACTTC.

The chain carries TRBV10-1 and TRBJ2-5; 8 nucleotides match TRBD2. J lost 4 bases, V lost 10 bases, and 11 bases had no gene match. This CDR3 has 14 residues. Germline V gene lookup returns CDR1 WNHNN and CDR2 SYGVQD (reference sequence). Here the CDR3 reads CATGPGAGVETQYF. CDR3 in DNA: TGCGCCACCGGACCGGGAGCGGGAGTAGAGACCCAGTACTTC.

CDR3 protein: CAWSVGLSSYNEQFF. In nucleotides, the CDR3 is TGTGCCTGGAGTGTGGGCTTAAGCTCCTACAATGAGCAGTTCTTC. V and J are TRBV30 and TRBJ2-1; D is unclear. Germline V gives CDR1 GTSNPN, CDR2 SVGIG (reference sequence). The V end lost 0 bases, the J end lost 0 bases, and 9 bases lay between the germline ends. The CDR3 is made up of 15 amino acids.

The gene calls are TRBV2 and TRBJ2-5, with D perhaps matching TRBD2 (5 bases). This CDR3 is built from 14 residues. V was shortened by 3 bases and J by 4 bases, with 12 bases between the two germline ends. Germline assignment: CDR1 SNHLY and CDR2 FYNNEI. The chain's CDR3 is CASSEAGVGETQYF. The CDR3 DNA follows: TGTGCCAGCAGTGAGGCCGGGGTCGGAGAGACCCAGTACTTC.

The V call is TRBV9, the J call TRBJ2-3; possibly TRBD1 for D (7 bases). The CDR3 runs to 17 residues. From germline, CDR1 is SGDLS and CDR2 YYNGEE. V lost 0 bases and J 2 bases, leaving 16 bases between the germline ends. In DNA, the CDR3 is TGTGCCAGCAGCGTAGAAGGAGGGGGCCTATTCACAGATACGCAGTATTTT. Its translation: CASSVEGGGLFTDTQYF.

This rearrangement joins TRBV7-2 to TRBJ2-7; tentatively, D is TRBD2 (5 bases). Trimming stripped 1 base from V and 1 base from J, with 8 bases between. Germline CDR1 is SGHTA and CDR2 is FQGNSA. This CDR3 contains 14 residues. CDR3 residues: CASSLGRGSYEQYF. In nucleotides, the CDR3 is TGTGCCAGCAGCTTAGGACGGGGTTCCTACGAGCAGTACTTC. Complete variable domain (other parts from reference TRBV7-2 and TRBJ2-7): GAGVSQSPSNKVTEKGKDVELRCDPISGHTALYWYRQSLGQGLEFLIYFQGNSAPDKSGLPSDRFSAERTGGSVSTLTIQRTQQEDSAVYLCASSLGRGSYEQYFGPGTRLTVT.

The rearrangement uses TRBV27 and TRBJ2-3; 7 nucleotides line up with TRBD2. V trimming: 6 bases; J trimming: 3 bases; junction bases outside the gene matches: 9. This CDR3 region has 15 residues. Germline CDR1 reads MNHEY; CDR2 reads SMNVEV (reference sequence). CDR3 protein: CASRRREGQTDTQYF. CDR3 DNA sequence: TGTGCCAGCAGGAGGAGGGAGGGCCAGACAGATACGCAGTATTTT.

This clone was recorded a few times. The CDR3 is CASSLERLDYEQFF. The CDR3 DNA sequence: TGCGCCAGCAGCTTGGAAAGACTAGACTATGAGCAGTTCTTC. V is TRBV5-1 and J is TRBJ2-1; a possible D gene is TRBD2 (6 bases). The germline V gene encodes CDR1 SGHRS and CDR2 YFSETQ. The V and J ends lost 0 bases and 8 bases respectively, with 12 bases between them. There are 14 residues in the CDR3.

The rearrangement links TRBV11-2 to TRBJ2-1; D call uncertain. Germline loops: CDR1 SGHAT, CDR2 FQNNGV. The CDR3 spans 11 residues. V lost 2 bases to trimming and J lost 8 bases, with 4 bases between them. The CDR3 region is CASSLIDEQFF. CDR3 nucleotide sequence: TGTGCCAGCAGCTTAATCGATGAGCAGTTCTTC.